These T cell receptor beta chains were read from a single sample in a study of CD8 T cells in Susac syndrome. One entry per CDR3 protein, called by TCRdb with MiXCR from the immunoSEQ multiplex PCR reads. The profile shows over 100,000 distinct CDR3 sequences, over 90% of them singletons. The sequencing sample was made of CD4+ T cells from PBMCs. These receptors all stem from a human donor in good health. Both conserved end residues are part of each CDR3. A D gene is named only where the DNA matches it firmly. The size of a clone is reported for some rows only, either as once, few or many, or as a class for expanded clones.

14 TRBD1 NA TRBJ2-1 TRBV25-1 TGTGCCAGCAGTACAGGGGGCTTCTACAATGAGCAGTTCTTC CASSTGGFYNEQFF
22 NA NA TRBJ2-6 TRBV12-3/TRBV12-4 TGTGCCAGCAGTTTGTCTGTCCGAAGGCCGGGACCGGGAAACTCTGGGGCCAACGTCCTGACTTTC CASSLSVRRPGPGNSGANVLTF
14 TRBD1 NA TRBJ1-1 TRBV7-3 TGTGCCAGCAGTCAAGGGACAGGGAACACTGAAGCTTTCTTT CASSQGTGNTEAFF
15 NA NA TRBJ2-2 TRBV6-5 TGTGCCAGCAGTTACTCTGCGACGAACACCGGGGAGCTGTTTTTT CASSYSATNTGELFF
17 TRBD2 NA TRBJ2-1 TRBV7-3 TGTGCCAGCAGCTTACGACTAGCGGGAGCCCTCCACAATGAGCAGTTCTTC CASSLRLAGALHNEQFF
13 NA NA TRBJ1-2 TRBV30 TGTGCCTGTCGCCGAATCCAATCTGTAGGCTACACCTTC CACRRIQSVGYTF
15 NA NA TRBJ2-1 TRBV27 TGTGCCAGCAGTTTGCGGAGGGGGGATCCCAATGAGCAGTTCTTC CASSLRRGDPNEQFF
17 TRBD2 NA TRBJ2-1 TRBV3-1 TGTGCCAGCAGCCCCCCGCGTAGTAGCGGGAGGGCAGATGAGCAGTTCTTC CASSPPRSSGRADEQFF
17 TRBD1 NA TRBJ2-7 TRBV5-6 TGTGCCAGCAGCCCTCGACCGGACAGGGGGTTCTCCTACGAGCAGTACTTC CASSPRPDRGFSYEQYF
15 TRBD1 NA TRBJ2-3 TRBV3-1 TGTGCCAGCAGCCAAGGAGGGACAGGCACAGATACGCAGTATTTT CASSQGGTGTDTQYF
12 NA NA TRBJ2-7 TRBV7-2 TGTGCCAGCAGCCAGACAGATTACGAGCAGTACTTC CASSQTDYEQYF
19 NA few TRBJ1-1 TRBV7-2 TGTGCCAGCAGCTTAGCCTCTGGATTCCTGGGACTCCTGAACACTGAAGCTTTCTTT CASSLASGFLGLLNTEAFF
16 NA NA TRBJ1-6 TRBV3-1 TGTGCCAGCAGTCGGACATCGAGCTCCTATAATTCACCCCTCCACTTT CASSRTSSSYNSPLHF
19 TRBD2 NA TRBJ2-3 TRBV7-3 TGTGCCAGCAGCTTAATGCCCTTGGGGGCTAGCGGGACCGTAGATACGCAGTATTTT CASSLMPLGASGTVDTQYF
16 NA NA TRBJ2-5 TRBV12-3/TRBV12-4 TGTGCCAGCAGTTCCCGGGGAGCGGAGGGCCAAGAGACCCAGTACTTC CASSSRGAEGQETQYF
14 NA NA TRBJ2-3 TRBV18 TGTGCCAGCTCACCTAATGGGGGTCCAGATACGCAGTATTTT CASSPNGGPDTQYF
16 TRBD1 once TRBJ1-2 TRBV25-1 TGTGCCAGCAGTGGGAGGGGGGGGGACAGCATTTTTGGCTACACCTTC CASSGRGGDSIFGYTF
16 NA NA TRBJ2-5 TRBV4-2 TGTGCCAGCAGCCAGAACTCCGGGACGCGAGAAGAGACCCAGTACTTC CASSQNSGTREETQYF
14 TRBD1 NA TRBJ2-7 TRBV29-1 TGCAGCGTTGAAACCCCCGGACAGGGCTACGAGCAGTACTTC CSVETPGQGYEQYF